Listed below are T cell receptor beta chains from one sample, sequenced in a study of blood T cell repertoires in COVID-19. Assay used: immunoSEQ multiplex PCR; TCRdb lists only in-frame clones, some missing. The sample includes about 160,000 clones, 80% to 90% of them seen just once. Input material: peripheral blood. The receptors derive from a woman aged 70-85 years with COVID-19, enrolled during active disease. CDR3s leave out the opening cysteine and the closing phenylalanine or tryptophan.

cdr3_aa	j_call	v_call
ASSLEEGSGYT	TRBJ1-2	TRBV5-1
ASSRGATPGLNADTQY	TRBJ2-3	TRBV19
ASSHGGLSYEQY	TRBJ2-7	TRBV5-1
ASTLEVGGSGANVLT	TRBJ2-6	TRBV5-1
ASSLGGHLWNEQF	TRBJ2-1	TRBV7-9
ASSYRDTGINGYT	TRBJ1-2	TRBV5-6
ASSGGTVGNTIY	TRBJ1-3	TRBV5-1
AWHRGYDEQY	TRBJ2-7	TRBV30
AWSVERGRYKDTEAF	TRBJ1-1	TRBV30
ASSLVGGFNEKLF	TRBJ1-4	TRBV11-2
ASSKGGTGNEKLF	TRBJ1-4	TRBV5-4
ASSIASGSGETQY	TRBJ2-5	TRBV19
ASSLRLTGLNEKLF	TRBJ1-4	TRBV3-1/TRBV3-2
ASSFGGEPTDTQY	TRBJ2-3	TRBV7-2
ASSGEGAGDTQY	TRBJ2-3	TRBV6-4
ASSPQGGAGTEAF	TRBJ1-1	TRBV18